These T cell receptor beta chains were read from a single sample in a study of T cells in Graves' hyperthyroidism and ophthalmopathy. MiXCR, run by TCRdb on the multiplex PCR reads, gives a single entry per CDR3 protein. The sample has 460,000 or so distinct CDR3 sequences, approximately 15% seen once; the top ten hold 15% to 20%. Sequencing input: blood. Receptor source: a woman younger than 30 with Graves' hyperthyroidism. CDR3s leave out the opening cysteine and the closing phenylalanine or tryptophan. D genes are given only for firm matches.

v_gene	j_gene	d_gene	CDR3aa
TRBV12-3/TRBV12-4	TRBJ2-1	TRBD2	ASALAGVVYNEQF
TRBV25-1	TRBJ2-3	-	PSSGTRDYGRTDTQY
TRBV5-6	TRBJ2-1	TRBD2	ASSSGLAHNEQF
TRBV2	TRBJ2-2	-	ASSEVDRGELF
TRBV18	TRBJ1-1	-	ASSPPSSRGNTEAF
TRBV12-3/TRBV12-4	TRBJ1-2	-	ASSLSDRGYT
TRBV6-1	TRBJ1-6	-	ASSFGRLINSPLH
TRBV10-1	TRBJ1-4	TRBD1	ASLPSGQGTLELEEKLF
TRBV4-1	TRBJ1-1	TRBD1	ASSQQGAGTEAF
TRBV10-3	TRBJ2-7	TRBD1	AISEPWTGSYEQY
TRBV19	TRBJ2-5	-	ASSIVPRQNQETQY
TRBV12-3/TRBV12-4	TRBJ2-3	TRBD1	ASGTGEGTDTQY
TRBV19	TRBJ1-1	-	ASSPQRIRALDEAF
TRBV2	TRBJ2-1	TRBD2	ASSPQFGAGGWNEQF
TRBV28	TRBJ2-2	-	ASSFWTTNTGELF
TRBV24-1	TRBJ1-1	TRBD1	AASTRGQGISEAF